This T cell receptor beta chain was found in a study of immune evolution from preneoplasia to lung adenocarcinoma. Turning to this clone: Its cognate antigen is unknown.

Trimming removed 5 bases from V and 8 bases from J, with 18 bases in between. Germline V CDR1 and CDR2: MDHEN, SYDVKM. The CDR3 has 14 amino acids. Assay: immunoSEQ multiplex PCR; the TCRdb copy retains only in-frame clones and omits some. Of around 13,000 clones detected, more than 80% appear once; the ten largest clones hold 4.9%. Study results and limitations: Normal lung had highest clonality; later lesions appeared denser, more diverse.

Between the mid-2010s and the late 2010s, patients underwent resection in Japan or China. V gene TRBV28 combines with J gene TRBJ1-2, with D unclear. The sample comprised FFPE minimally invasive lung adenocarcinoma tissue. This clonotype was obtained from a person aged 70 to 80 with lung adenocarcinoma. The CDR3 sequence is CASSPPGSIGGYTF. As DNA, the CDR3 is TGTGCCAGCAGTCCCCCCGGGTCTATCGGAGGCTACACCTTC.